This T cell receptor beta chain was obtained from a study of cytomegalovirus exposure and HLA in healthy donors. Study-level findings and limits: Using the classifier, cytomegalovirus status was reportedly diagnosed with high specificity and sensitivity.

Clones were read by immunoSEQ multiplex PCR, and TCRdb kept only the in-frame ones, dropping some. Seen here are about 70,000 clones, approximately 95% observed once, and the top ten hold about 1.4%. About this clone: What it binds is not known.

Germline lookup yields CDR1 MNHEY and CDR2 SVGAGI. V lost 8 bases to trimming and J lost 5 bases, with 7 bases between them. CDR3 length: 11 amino acids. The sample taken for sequencing was PBMCs. The source of this sequence is a man aged 18 to 30 in good health and CMV-seropositive. The chain links TRBV6-5 to TRBJ2-4, with unresolved D. The CDR3 DNA follows: TGTGCCAGCGATTCGGAAAACATTCAGTACTTC. The encoded protein is CASDSENIQYF.